These T cell receptor beta chains were read from a single sample in a study of blood T cell repertoires in COVID-19. Data came from immunoSEQ multiplex PCR; TCRdb stores just in-frame clones and leaves some out. The sample contains 140,000 to 150,000 clones, over 80% of which appear only once. The sequenced material came from peripheral blood. These receptors were obtained from an older man with acute or convalescent COVID-19. CDR3s include the opening cysteine and the closing phenylalanine or tryptophan. D genes are given only for firm matches. Where a row states a size, it is once, few, many or the class of an expanded clone; other rows omit it.

v_call	clone_size	j_call	d_call	cdr3_aa	cdr3_nt
TRBV19	.	TRBJ2-2	.	CASRGTGAGELFF	TGTGCCAGTAGGGGGACTGGAGCCGGGGAGCTGTTTTTT
TRBV28	.	TRBJ1-1	.	CASSFRGLARTEAFF	TGTGCCAGCAGTTTCAGGGGATTGGCTCGCACTGAAGCTTTCTTT
TRBV19	.	TRBJ2-5	TRBD2	CASRDIAGVAQQTQYF	TGTGCCAGTAGAGACATAGCGGGAGTTGCTCAGCAGACCCAGTACTTC
TRBV6-5	.	TRBJ2-1	TRBD2	CASRMGTSGSDEQFF	TGTGCCAGCAGGATGGGGACTAGCGGGAGCGATGAGCAGTTCTTC
TRBV2	once	TRBJ2-3	TRBD2	CASREGISGISGTDTQYF	TGTGCCAGCAGGGAAGGGATTAGCGGGATATCGGGCACAGATACGCAGTATTTT
TRBV19	.	TRBJ1-5	TRBD1	CASSSAGQGSQPQHF	TGTGCCAGTAGTTCGGCCGGACAGGGGAGTCAGCCCCAGCATTTT
TRBV24-1	.	TRBJ2-1	TRBD1	CATRPSGTGYHEQFF	TGTGCCACCAGACCCTCCGGGACAGGGTATCATGAGCAGTTCTTC
TRBV19	.	TRBJ1-1	TRBD1	CASSILGQANTEAFF	TGTGCCAGTAGTATATTAGGACAGGCGAACACTGAAGCTTTCTTT
TRBV19	.	TRBJ1-5	.	CASSIDRRNQPQHF	TGTGCCAGTAGTATAGACAGGCGCAATCAGCCCCAGCATTTT
TRBV30	.	TRBJ2-7	TRBD1	CAWSPGTAMQYF	TGTGCCTGGAGCCCCGGGACAGCAATGCAGTACTTC
TRBV5-1	once	TRBJ2-2	.	CASSLGLDTGELFF	TGCGCCAGCAGCTTGGGACTAGACACCGGGGAGCTGTTTTTT
TRBV5-1	.	TRBJ2-3	TRBD1	CASSLEGQGAGDTQYF	TGCGCCAGCAGCTTGGAAGGACAGGGGGCGGGAGATACGCAGTATTTT
TRBV21-1	.	TRBJ1-5	.	CASSNSGDRGIVWNQPQHF	TGTGCCAGCAGCAATTCCGGGGACAGGGGGATTGTGTGGAATCAGCCCCAGCATTTT
TRBV6-4	.	TRBJ1-2	.	CASSDSGQNYGYTF	TGTGCCAGCAGTGACTCGGGGCAGAACTATGGCTACACCTTC
TRBV24-1	once	TRBJ2-5	.	CATSDGPGVGETQYF	TGTGCCACCAGTGATGGTCCAGGGGTCGGGGAGACCCAGTACTTC
TRBV28	once	TRBJ2-5	TRBD2	CASSGGGRQETQYF	TGTGCCAGCAGTGGGGGGGGGAGACAAGAGACCCAGTACTTC
TRBV6-1	.	TRBJ1-1	TRBD1	CASREGQDFAIMNTEAFF	TGTGCCAGCAGGGAAGGACAGGACTTTGCCATAATGAACACTGAAGCTTTCTTT
TRBV2	once	TRBJ2-1	TRBD2	CASNRGGGDNNEQFF	TGTGCCAGCAATCGCGGCGGGGGGGATAACAATGAGCAGTTCTTC
TRBV20-1	.	TRBJ1-2	.	CSASFLFGGGYGYTF	TGCAGTGCTAGTTTTTTGTTTGGGGGAGGCTATGGCTACACCTTC
TRBV11-2	once	TRBJ2-2	.	CASSLGGLLLGRTGELFF	TGTGCCAGCAGCTTAGGAGGTTTGCTGCTGGGGCGCACCGGGGAGCTGTTTTTT
TRBV3-1/TRBV3-2	.	TRBJ2-7	.	CASSQATSFSREQYF	TGTGCCAGCAGCCAAGCGACTAGTTTTTCGCGCGAGCAGTACTTC
TRBV21-1	.	TRBJ1-2	.	CASSKRDREGCGYTF	TGTGCCAGCAGCAAAAGAGACCGGGAAGGGTGCGGCTACACCTTC
TRBV14	.	TRBJ2-1	TRBD2	CASSQDKLAVLGLADYNEQFF	TGTGCCAGCAGCCAAGATAAATTAGCCGTCCTCGGACTAGCGGACTACAATGAGCAGTTCTTC
TRBV10-3	.	TRBJ1-1	.	CAISASSTPNTEAFF	TGTGCCATCAGTGCGAGTTCTACCCCAAACACTGAAGCTTTCTTT
TRBV19	.	TRBJ2-5	TRBD1	CASSAEQGLGGTQYF	TGTGCCAGTAGTGCCGAACAGGGGTTAGGGGGGACCCAGTACTTC
TRBV19	.	TRBJ1-1	TRBD1	CASSRQGPVDTEAFF	TGTGCCAGTAGCCGACAGGGGCCGGTGGACACTGAAGCTTTCTTT
TRBV28	.	TRBJ1-2	TRBD1	CASSPGTGIGYTF	TGTGCCAGCAGTCCGGGGACAGGGATCGGCTACACCTTC
TRBV19	.	TRBJ1-5	.	CASSTQGRNQPQHF	TGTGCCAGTAGTACGCAGGGGCGCAATCAGCCCCAGCATTTT
TRBV11-2	.	TRBJ1-2	.	CASSLPTEAYGYTF	TGTGCCAGCAGCTTACCGACGGAGGCCTATGGCTACACCTTC
TRBV7-9	.	TRBJ1-1	TRBD1	CASSPRDRVGTEAFF	TGTGCCAGCAGCCCCCGGGACAGGGTGGGCACTGAAGCTTTCTTT
TRBV7-6	.	TRBJ2-5	.	CASSLFFGQLQETQYF	TGTGCCAGCAGCTTATTTTTTGGGCAGCTCCAAGAGACCCAGTACTTC
TRBV5-1	.	TRBJ1-1	TRBD1	CASSSDRGQGTEAFF	TGCGCCAGCAGCTCCGACAGGGGGCAGGGCACTGAAGCTTTCTTT
TRBV5-1	.	TRBJ2-7	.	CASSLDGINEQYF	TGCGCCAGCAGCTTGGACGGGATTAACGAGCAGTACTTC
TRBV5-5	once	TRBJ1-1	.	CASSLGGGHTEAFF	TGTGCCAGCAGCTTGGGGGGAGGGCACACTGAAGCTTTCTTT
TRBV18	.	TRBJ1-6	.	CASSAGTPGFSYNSPLHF	TGTGCCAGCTCAGCCGGGACACCCGGATTCTCCTATAATTCACCCCTCCACTTT
TRBV3-1/TRBV3-2	.	TRBJ2-1	TRBD2	CASSPSTSPEQFF	TGTGCCAGCAGCCCCTCGACTAGCCCGGAGCAGTTCTTC
TRBV3-1/TRBV3-2	.	TRBJ1-6	TRBD1	CASSQGTGIDSPLHF	TGTGCCAGCAGCCAAGGGACAGGGATTGATTCACCCCTCCACTTT
TRBV28	.	TRBJ2-3	TRBD1	CASSLSPLDRGTQYF	TGTGCCAGCAGTTTATCCCCCCTCGACAGGGGGACGCAGTATTTT
TRBV19	once	TRBJ2-1	.	CASSITKGLIYNEQFF	TGTGCCAGTAGTATAACTAAGGGGCTGATTTACAATGAGCAGTTCTTC
TRBV28	.	TRBJ1-2	.	CASSLGDSRNYGYTF	TGTGCCAGCAGCCTTGGGGACTCCCGTAACTATGGCTACACCTTC
TRBV3-1/TRBV3-2	.	TRBJ2-2	TRBD2	CASSLSGSTGELFF	TGTGCCAGCAGCCTGAGCGGGAGCACCGGGGAGCTGTTTTTT
TRBV10-1	.	TRBJ2-1	TRBD2	CASSGREGLLHYNEQFF	TGCGCCAGCAGTGGACGGGAGGGCCTTCTCCACTACAATGAGCAGTTCTTC
TRBV5-1	.	TRBJ2-2	TRBD1	CASRSGTGNTGELFF	TGCGCCAGCAGGTCCGGGACAGGTAACACCGGGGAGCTGTTTTTT
TRBV27	.	TRBJ2-1	TRBD2	CASSRSGSHNEQFF	TGTGCCAGCAGCCGTAGCGGGAGCCACAATGAGCAGTTCTTC
TRBV28	.	TRBJ1-5	.	CASIRGGEAGQPQHF	TGTGCCAGCATTCGGGGGGGTGAGGCGGGTCAGCCCCAGCATTTT
TRBV5-1	.	TRBJ1-2	.	CASSPEQGYYGYTF	TGCGCCAGCAGCCCCGAACAGGGTTACTATGGCTACACCTTC
TRBV18	.	TRBJ1-2	.	CASSPGGSDYGYTF	TGTGCCAGCTCACCAGGGGGGTCGGACTATGGCTACACCTTC
TRBV6-5	.	TRBJ1-2	TRBD1	CASSSRGDSYNYGYTF	TGTGCCAGCAGTTCCAGGGGGGACTCATATAACTATGGCTACACCTTC
TRBV3-1/TRBV3-2	.	TRBJ2-7	.	CASSQAGREEQYF	TGTGCCAGCAGCCAAGCTGGGAGAGAGGAGCAGTACTTC
TRBV12-3/TRBV12-4	.	TRBJ1-2	.	CASREGVSYGYTF	TGTGCCAGCAGGGAAGGGGTTTCCTATGGCTACACCTTC
TRBV3-1/TRBV3-2	.	TRBJ1-3	.	CASSQESSGGWRGSGNTIYF	TGTGCCAGCAGCCAAGAAAGTTCGGGGGGGTGGAGAGGCTCTGGAAACACCATATATTTT
TRBV30	few	TRBJ2-1	.	CAWTRGYYNEQFF	TGTGCCTGGACCCGAGGGTACTACAATGAGCAGTTCTTC
TRBV29-1	.	TRBJ1-2	.	CSVSGTHYGYTF	TGCAGCGTGTCCGGGACACACTATGGCTACACCTTC
TRBV5-4	.	TRBJ1-5	.	CASSTQGGDQPQHF	TGTGCCAGCAGCACCCAGGGAGGGGATCAGCCCCAGCATTTT